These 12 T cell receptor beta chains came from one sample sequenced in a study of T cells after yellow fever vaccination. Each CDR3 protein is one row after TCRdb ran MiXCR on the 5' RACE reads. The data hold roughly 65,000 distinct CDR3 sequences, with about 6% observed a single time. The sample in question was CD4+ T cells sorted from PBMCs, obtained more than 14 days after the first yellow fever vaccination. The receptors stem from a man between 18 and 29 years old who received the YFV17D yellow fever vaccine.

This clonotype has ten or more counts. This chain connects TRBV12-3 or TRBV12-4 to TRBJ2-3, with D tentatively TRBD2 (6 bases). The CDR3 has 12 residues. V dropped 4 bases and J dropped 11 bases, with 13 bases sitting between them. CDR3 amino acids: CASSSPAGGQYF. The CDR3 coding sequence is TGTGCCAGCAGTTCCCCGGCCGGGGGGCAGTATTTT.

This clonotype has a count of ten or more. The CDR3 reads CASSQGVSGGAGTQYF. CDR3 DNA sequence: TGTGCCAGCAGCCAAGGGGTCAGCGGGGGGGCCGGTACGCAGTATTTT. The V call is TRBV3-1, the J call TRBJ2-3, with TRBD2 identical over 10 bases. The CDR3 has 16 residues. J was trimmed by 8 bases and V by 1 base; bases with no gene match: 9. Germline V CDR1 and CDR2: LGHDT, YNNKEL (reference sequence).

CDR3 sequence reads: CSGAAGTGRETQYF. CDR3 bases: TGCAGCGGGGCCGCCGGGACAGGGCGTGAGACCCAGTACTTC. This rearrangement joins TRBV29-1 to TRBJ2-5; 9 bases match TRBD1. The CDR3 has 14 amino acids. V lost 7 bases to trimming and J lost 5 bases; unmatched junction nucleotides: 11. Per germline, CDR1 SQVTM and CDR2 ANQGSEA.

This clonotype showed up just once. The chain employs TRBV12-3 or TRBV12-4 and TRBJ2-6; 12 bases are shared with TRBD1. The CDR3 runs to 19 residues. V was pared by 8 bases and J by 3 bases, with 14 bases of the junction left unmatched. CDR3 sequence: CASSGNAGTGGDGANVLTF. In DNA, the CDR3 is TGTGCCAGCTCCGGAAACGCCGGGACAGGGGGCGATGGGGCCAACGTCCTGACTTTC.

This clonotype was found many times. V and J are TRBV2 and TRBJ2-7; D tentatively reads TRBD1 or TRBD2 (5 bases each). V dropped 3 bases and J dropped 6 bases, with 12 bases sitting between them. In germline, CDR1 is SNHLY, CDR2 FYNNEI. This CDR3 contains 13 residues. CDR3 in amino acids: CASSDVGRAEQYF. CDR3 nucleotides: TGTGCCAGCAGTGACGTGGGACGTGCCGAGCAGTACTTC. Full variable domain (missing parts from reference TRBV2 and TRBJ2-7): EPEVTQTPSHQVTQMGQEVILRCVPISNHLYFYWYRQILGQKVEFLVSFYNNEISEKSEIFDDQFSVERPDGSNFTLKIRSTKLEDSAMYFCASSDVGRAEQYFGPGTRLTVT.

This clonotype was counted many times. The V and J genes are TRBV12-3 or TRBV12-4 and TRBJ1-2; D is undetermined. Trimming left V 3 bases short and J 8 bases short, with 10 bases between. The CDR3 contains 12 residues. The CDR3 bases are TGTGCCAGCAGTTTGCAGCTCTCGGGCTACACCTTC. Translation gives CASSLQLSGYTF.

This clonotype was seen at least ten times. CDR3 region: CASSALAGASYEQYF. In DNA form, the CDR3 reads TGTGCCAGCAGCGCACTAGCGGGAGCCTCCTACGAGCAGTACTTC. The chain links TRBV3-1 to TRBJ2-7; 11 bases fit TRBD2. CDR1 is LGHDT and CDR2 is YNNKEL in the germline V gene (reference sequence). The CDR3 contains 15 residues. Trimming removed 5 bases from V and 0 bases from J; junction bases left unmatched: 3.

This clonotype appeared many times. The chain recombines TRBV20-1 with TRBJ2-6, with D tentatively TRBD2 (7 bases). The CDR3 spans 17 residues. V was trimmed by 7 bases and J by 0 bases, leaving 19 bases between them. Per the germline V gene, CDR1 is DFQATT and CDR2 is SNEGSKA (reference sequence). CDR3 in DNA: TGCAGTGTCAAAAGGGGGGGCCTTTTCTCTGGGGCCAACGTCCTGACTTTC. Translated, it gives CSVKRGGLFSGANVLTF.

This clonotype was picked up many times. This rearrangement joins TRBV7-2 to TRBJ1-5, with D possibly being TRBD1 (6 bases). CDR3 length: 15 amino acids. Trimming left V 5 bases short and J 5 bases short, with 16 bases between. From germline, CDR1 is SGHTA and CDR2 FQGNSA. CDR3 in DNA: TGTGCCAGCAGCCTAAATCGGGGGCCGCATCAGCCCCAGCATTTT. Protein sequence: CASSLNRGPHQPQHF.

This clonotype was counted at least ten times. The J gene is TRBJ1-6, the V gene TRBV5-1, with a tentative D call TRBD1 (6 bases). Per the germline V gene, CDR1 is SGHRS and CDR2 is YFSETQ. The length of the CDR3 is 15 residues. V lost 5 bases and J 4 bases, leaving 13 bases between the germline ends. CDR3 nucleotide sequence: TGCGCCAGCAGAGAACTCCAGGGGTATAATTCACCCCTCCACTTT. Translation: CASRELQGYNSPLHF.

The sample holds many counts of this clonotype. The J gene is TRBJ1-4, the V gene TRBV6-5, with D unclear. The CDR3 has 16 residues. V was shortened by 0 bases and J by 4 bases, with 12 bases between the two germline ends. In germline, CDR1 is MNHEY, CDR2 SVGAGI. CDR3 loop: CASSYSGYPLNEKLFF. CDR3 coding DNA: TGTGCCAGCAGTTACTCGGGGTACCCCCTTAATGAAAAACTGTTTTTT.

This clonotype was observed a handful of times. CDR3 protein: CASSQDGDYEQYV. The DNA of the CDR3 is TGTGCCAGCAGCCAAGACGGAGACTACGAGCAGTACGTC. The chain links TRBV3-1 to TRBJ2-7; D is unresolved. The CDR3 contains 13 residues. Per the germline V gene, CDR1 is LGHDT and CDR2 is YNNKEL (reference sequence). The V and J ends lost 0 bases and 3 bases respectively, with 6 bases between them.